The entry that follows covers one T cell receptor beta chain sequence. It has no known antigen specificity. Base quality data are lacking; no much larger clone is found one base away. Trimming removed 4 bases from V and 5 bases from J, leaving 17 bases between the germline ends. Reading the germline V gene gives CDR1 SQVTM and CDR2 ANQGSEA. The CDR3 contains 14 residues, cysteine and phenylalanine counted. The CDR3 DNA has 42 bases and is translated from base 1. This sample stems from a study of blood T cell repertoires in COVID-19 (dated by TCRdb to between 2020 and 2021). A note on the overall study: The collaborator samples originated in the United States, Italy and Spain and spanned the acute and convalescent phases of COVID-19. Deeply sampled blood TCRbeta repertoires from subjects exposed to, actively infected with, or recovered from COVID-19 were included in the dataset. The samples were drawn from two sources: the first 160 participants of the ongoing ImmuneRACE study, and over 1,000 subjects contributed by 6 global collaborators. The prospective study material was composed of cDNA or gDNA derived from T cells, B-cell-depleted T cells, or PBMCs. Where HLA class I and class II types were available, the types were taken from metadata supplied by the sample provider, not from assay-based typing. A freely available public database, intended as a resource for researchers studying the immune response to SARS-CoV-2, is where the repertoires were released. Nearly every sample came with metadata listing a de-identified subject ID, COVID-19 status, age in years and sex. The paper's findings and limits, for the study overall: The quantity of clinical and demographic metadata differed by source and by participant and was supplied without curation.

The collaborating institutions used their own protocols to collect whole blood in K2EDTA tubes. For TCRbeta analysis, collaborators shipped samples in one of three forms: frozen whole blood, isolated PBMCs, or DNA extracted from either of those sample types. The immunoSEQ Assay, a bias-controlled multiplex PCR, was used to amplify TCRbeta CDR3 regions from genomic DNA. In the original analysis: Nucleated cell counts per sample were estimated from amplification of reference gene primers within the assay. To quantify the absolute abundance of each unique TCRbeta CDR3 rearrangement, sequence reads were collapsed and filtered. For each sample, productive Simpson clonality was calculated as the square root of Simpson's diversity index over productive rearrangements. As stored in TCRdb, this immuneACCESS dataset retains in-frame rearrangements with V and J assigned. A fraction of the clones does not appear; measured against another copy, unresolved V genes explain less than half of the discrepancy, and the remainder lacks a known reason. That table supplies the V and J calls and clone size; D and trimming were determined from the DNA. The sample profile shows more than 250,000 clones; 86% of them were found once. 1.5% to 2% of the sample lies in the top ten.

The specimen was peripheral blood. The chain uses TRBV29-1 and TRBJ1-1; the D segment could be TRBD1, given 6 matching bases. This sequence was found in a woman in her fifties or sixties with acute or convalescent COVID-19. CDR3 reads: CSVAQGRVGTEAFF. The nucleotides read TGCAGCGTTGCACAGGGAAGAGTAGGAACTGAAGCTTTCTTT.